This entry describes one T cell receptor (beta chain). Its antigen is not known. This table comes from immunoSEQ multiplex PCR, and its TCRdb copy is limited to in-frame clones, with some not included. The table lists over 120,000 clones. This sample is drawn from a study of T cell responses to AZD1222 COVID-19 vaccine. Study results and caveats: Reportedly, close to half of spike-specific TCRs are directed against unmutated variant regions. Elevations in Spike-specific TCR breadth and depth followed administration of two AZD1222 doses. A mostly white British donor set with more females was recruited, and clonal diversity was possibly underestimated. Vaccine-related CD4 TCRs covered spike, predominating at 160-218 and 743-854.

This TCR came from an adult in good health. Material: peripheral blood.

The CDR3 loop is CASSQVMLRQDNYGYTF. In nucleotides, the CDR3 is TGTGCCAGCAGCCAAGTAATGTTGAGACAGGATAACTATGGCTACACCTTC. The chain couples TRBV4-2 to TRBJ1-2, with a tentative D call TRBD1 (6 bases). This CDR3 contains 17 residues. V was pared by 1 base and J by 1 base, with 16 bases between. Germline V gene lookup returns CDR1 LGHNA and CDR2 YNFKEQ.